This T cell receptor beta chain was recovered during a study of graft-versus-host responses after intestinal transplantation. General observations from the study: Those patients showing graft-donor T cell macrochimerism displayed high graft-versus-host to host-versus-graft clonal ratios in allografts. Peak circulating GvH clone levels were associated with early post-transplant HvG declines.

Sequencing was performed with immunoSEQ multiplex PCR; in TCRdb, only in-frame clones are kept and a portion is missing. There are about 25,000 clones in the sample; around 82% occur only once, and just over 0.9% lies in the top ten. This CDR3 has 13 amino acids. About this clone itself: Its antigen is still unknown.

The chain couples TRBV21-1 to TRBJ1-6; the table's D call, TRBD1, has no DNA check behind it. TRBV21-1 is flagged as a pseudogene. Sequenced material: unstimulated CD8+ T cells sorted from spleen or lymph node cells, taken before transplant. This receptor was obtained from a human donor who was the organ donor for an intestinal transplant. CDR3 nucleotides: TGTGCCAGCAGCTACAGGGGAAATTCACCCCTCCACTTT. The encoded protein is CASSYRGNSPLHF.